This T cell receptor beta chain is from a study of radiation and T cells in renal cell carcinoma. As for time point: blood 4 weeks post-SBRT, at nephrectomy. Treatment given: 15 Gy SBRT to primary tumor, nephrectomy 4 weeks later. Assay: immunoSEQ multiplex PCR; the TCRdb copy retains only in-frame clones and omits some. The table includes more than 120,000 clones, 75% to 90% detected once. V trimming: 5 bases; J trimming: 1 base; junction bases outside the gene matches: 8. Germline loops: CDR1 ENHRY, CDR2 SYGVKD. This CDR3 has 15 residues. V gene TRBV10-3 combines with J gene TRBJ2-7, with 7 nucleotides matching TRBD2. Source: blood, taken from a patient whose treatment included radiotherapy and nephrectomy. The source is a woman in her fifties or sixties with renal cell carcinoma. CDR3 in amino acids: CAISKTSQASYEQYF. As DNA, the CDR3 is TGTGCCATCAGTAAGACTAGCCAAGCATCCTACGAGCAGTACTTC.